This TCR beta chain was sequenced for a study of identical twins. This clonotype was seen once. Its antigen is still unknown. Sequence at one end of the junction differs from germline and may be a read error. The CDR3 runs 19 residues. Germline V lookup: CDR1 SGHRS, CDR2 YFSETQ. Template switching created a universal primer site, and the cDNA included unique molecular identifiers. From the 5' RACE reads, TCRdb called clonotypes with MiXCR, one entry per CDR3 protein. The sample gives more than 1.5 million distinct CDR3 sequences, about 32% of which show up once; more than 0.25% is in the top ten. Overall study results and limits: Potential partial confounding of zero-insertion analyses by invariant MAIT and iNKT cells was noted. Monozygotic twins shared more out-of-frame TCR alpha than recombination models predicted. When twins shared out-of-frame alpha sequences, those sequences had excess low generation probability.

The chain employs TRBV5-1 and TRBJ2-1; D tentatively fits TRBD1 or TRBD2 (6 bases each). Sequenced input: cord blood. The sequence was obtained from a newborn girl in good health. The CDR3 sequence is CASSLGFGGGFSSDNEQSF. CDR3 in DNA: TGCGCCAGCAGCTTGGGGTTCGGGGGCGGGTTCTCGTCGGACAATGAGCAGTCCTTC. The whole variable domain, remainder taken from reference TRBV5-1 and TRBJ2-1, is KAGVTQTPRYLIKTRGQQVTLSCSPISGHRSVSWYQQTPGQGLQFLFEYFSETQRNKGNFPGRFSGRQFSNSRSEMNVSTLELGDSALYLCASSLGFGGGFSSDNEQSFGPGTRLTVL.